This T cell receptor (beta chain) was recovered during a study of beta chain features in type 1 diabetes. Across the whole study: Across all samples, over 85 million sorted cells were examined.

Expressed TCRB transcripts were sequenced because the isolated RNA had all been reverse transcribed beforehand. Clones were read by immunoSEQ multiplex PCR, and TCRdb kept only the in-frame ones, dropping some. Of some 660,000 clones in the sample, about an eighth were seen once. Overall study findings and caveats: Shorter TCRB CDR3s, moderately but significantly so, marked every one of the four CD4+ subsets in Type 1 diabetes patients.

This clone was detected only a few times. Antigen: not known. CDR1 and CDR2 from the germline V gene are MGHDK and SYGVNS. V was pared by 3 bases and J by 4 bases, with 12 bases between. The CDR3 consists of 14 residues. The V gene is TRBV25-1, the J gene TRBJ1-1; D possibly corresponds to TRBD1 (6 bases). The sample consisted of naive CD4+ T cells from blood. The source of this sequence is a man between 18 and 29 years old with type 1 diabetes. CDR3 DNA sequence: TGTGCCAGCAGTGACGAACAGGGACCCACTGAAGCTTTCTTT. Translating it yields CASSDEQGPTEAFF.